Sequencing of this T cell receptor (beta chain) was carried out in a study of T cells after yellow fever vaccination. General study points: Reappearing after the booster were most of the clones from primary vaccination (96% CD4, approximately 86% CD8).

They built TCR cDNA with 5'RACE template switching, a step that put in a universal primer site and UMIs. TCRdb re-derived calls from the 5' RACE reads in MiXCR, one entry per CDR3 protein. The sample has under 200,000 distinct CDR3 sequences; approximately 10% are singletons. On this clonotype itself: The antigen remains unidentified.

The specimen comprised CD8+ T cells sorted from PBMCs, sampled 15 days after the yellow fever booster vaccination. The source of this sequence is a young man who received the YFV17D yellow fever vaccine.

CDR3 bases: TGTGCCAGCAGTTTAAGCAGTCGGTGGCCCCAGCATTTT. Translation gives CASSLSSRWPQHF. The J gene is TRBJ1-5, the V gene TRBV27; D is unresolved. Between the trimmed V and J ends, which lost 2 bases and 9 bases, there was a span of 11 bases. The CDR3 is made up of 13 amino acids. CDR1 is MNHEY and CDR2 is SMNVEV in the germline V gene (reference sequence).